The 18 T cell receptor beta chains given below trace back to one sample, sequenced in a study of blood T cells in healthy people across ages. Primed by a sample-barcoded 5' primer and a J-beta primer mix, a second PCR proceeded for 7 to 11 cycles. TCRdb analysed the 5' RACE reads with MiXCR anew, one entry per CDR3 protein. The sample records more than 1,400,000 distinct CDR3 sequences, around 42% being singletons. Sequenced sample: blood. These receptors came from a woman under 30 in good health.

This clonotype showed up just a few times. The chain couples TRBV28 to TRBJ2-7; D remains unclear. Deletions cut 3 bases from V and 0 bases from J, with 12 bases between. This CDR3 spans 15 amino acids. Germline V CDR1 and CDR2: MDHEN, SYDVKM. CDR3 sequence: CASSFRGFSSYEQYF. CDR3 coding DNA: TGTGCCAGCAGTTTCCGAGGTTTTAGCTCCTACGAGCAGTACTTC.

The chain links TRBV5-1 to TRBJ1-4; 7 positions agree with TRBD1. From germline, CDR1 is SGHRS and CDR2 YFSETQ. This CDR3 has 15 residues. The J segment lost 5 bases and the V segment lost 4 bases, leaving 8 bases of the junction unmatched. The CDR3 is CASSGGDSTNEKLFF. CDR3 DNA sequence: TGCGCCAGCAGCGGGGGGGACAGTACAAATGAAAAACTGTTTTTT.

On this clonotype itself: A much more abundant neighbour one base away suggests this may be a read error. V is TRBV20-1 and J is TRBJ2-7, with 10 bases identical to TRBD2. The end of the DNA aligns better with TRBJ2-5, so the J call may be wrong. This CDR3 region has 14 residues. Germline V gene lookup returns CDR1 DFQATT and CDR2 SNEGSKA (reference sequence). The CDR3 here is CSAKKRGGAETQYF. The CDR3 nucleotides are TGCAGTGCTAAAAAGCGGGGGGGCGCAGAGACCCAGTACTTC.

CDR3 coding DNA: TGCGCCAGCAGCTTGGTTACTAGCACCAATGAGCAGTTCTTC. It encodes CASSLVTSTNEQFF. The chain links TRBV5-1 to TRBJ2-1; the D gene is possibly TRBD2 (6 bases). The CDR3 extends over 14 amino acids. From germline, CDR1 is SGHRS and CDR2 YFSETQ. The germline V and J ends were trimmed by 0 bases and 6 bases, with 10 bases remaining between them.

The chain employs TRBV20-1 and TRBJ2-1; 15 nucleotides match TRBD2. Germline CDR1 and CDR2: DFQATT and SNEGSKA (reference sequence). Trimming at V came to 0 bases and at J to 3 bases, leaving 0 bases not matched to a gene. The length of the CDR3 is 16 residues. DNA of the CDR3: TGCAGTGCTAGAGAGGGACTAGCGGGGGGCTACAATGAGCAGTTCTTC. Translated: CSAREGLAGGYNEQFF.

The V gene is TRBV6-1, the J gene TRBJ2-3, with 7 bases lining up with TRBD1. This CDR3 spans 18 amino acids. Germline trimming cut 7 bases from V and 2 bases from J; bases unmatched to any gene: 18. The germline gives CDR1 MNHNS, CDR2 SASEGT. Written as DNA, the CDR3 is TGTGCCAGCAAGAAAACTATCCGACAGGGACCTAACACAGATACGCAGTATTTT. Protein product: CASKKTIRQGPNTDTQYF.

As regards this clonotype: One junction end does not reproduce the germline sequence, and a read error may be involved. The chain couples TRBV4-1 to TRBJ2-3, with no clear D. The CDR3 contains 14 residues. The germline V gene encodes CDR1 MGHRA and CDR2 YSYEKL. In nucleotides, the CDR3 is TGCGCCGGCAGCCACCCGCCCAGCACAGATACGCAGTATTTT. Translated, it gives CAGSHPPSTDTQYF.

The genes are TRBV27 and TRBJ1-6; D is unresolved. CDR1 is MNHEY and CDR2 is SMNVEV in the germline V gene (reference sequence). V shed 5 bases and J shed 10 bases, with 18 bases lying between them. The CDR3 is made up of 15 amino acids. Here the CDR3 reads CASSPPDSNGSPLHF. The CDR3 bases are TGTGCCAGCAGTCCCCCCGATTCTAACGGGTCACCCCTCCACTTT.

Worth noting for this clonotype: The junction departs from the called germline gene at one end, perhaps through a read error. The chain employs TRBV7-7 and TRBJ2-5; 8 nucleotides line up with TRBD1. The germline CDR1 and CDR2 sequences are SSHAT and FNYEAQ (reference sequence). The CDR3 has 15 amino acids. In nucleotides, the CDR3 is TGTGCTAGCAGCCAGGAGACAGGGGTTGGAGAGACCCAGTACTTC. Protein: CASSQETGVGETQYF.

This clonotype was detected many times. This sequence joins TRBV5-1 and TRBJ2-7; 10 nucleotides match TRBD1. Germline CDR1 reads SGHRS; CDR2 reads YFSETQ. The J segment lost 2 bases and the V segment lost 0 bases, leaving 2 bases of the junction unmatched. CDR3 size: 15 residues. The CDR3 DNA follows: TGCGCCAGCAGCTTGGATGGACAGGGGGCCTACGAGCAGTACTTC. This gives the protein CASSLDGQGAYEQYF.

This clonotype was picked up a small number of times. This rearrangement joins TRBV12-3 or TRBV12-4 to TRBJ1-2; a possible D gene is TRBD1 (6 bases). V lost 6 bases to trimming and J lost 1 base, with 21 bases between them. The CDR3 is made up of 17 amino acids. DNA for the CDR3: TGTGCCAGCAGCCGCCGAGGGGGTAGCGCCCTTAACTATGGCTACACCTTC. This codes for CASSRRGGSALNYGYTF.

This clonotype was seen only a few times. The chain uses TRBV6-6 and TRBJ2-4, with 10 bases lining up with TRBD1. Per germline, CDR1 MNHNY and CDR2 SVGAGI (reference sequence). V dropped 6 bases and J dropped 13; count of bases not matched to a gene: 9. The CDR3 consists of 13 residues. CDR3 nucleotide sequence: TGTGCCAGCAGCCTCGGGACAGGGGAAAAGCAGTACTTC. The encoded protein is CASSLGTGEKQYF.

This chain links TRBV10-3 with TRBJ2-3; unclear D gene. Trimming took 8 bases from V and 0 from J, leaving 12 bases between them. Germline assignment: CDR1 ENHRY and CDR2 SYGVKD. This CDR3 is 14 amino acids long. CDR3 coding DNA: TGTGCCATCCAATCTCAACAGAGCACAGATACGCAGTATTTT. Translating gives CAIQSQQSTDTQYF.

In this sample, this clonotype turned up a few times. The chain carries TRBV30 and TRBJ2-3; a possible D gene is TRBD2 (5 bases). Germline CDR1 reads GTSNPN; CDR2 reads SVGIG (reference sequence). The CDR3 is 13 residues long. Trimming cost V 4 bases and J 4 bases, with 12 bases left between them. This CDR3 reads CAWIPGFADTQYF. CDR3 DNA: TGTGCCTGGATACCGGGATTTGCAGATACGCAGTATTTT.

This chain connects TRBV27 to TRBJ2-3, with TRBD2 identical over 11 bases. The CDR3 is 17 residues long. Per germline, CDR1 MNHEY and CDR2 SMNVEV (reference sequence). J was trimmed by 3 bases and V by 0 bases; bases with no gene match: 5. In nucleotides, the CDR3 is TGTGCCAGCAGTTTATCGATACTAGCGGGGGTTACAGATACGCAGTATTTT. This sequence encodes CASSLSILAGVTDTQYF.

The CDR3 here is CASSSSSGGNYNEQFF. The CDR3 bases are TGTGCCAGCTCCTCGTCGTCGGGAGGGAACTACAATGAGCAGTTCTTC. The V and J genes are TRBV6-2 or TRBV6-3 and TRBJ2-1, with 8 bases lining up with TRBD2. CDR1 and CDR2 from the germline V gene are MNHEY and SVGEGT. The trim removed 8 bases at V and 3 bases at J, leaving 12 bases unmatched. This CDR3 is built from 16 residues.

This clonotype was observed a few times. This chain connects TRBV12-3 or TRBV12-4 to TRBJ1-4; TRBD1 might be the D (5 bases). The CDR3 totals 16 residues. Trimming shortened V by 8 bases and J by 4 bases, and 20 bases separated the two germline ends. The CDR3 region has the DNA TGTGCCAGCCGGGAGGGGACCGCCGCTATTAATGAAAAACTGTTTTTT. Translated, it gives CASREGTAAINEKLFF.

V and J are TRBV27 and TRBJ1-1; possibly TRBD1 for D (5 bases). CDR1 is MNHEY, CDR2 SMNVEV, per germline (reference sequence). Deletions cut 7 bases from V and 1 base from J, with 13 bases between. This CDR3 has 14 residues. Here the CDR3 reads CASTDGGGNTEAFF. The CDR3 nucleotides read TGTGCCAGCACGGACGGGGGAGGGAACACTGAAGCTTTCTTT.